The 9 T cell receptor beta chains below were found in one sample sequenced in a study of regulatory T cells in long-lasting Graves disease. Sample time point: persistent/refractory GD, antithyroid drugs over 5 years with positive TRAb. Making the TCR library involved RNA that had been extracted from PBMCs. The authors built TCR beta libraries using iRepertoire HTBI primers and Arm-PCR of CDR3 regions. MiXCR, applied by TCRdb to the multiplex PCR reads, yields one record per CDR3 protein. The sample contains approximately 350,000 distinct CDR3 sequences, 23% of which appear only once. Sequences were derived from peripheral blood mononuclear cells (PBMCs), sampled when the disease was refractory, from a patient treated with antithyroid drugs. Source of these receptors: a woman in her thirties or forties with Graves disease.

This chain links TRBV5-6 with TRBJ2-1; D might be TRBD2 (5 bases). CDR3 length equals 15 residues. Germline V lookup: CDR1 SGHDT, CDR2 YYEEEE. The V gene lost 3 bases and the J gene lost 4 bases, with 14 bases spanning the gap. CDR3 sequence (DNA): TGTGCCAGCAGCTCGACGGGATGGGTTTACAATGAGCAGTTCTTC. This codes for CASSSTGWVYNEQFF. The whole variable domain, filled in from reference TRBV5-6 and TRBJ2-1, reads DAGVTQSPTHLIKTRGQQVTLRCSPKSGHDTVSWYQQALGQGPQFIFQYYEEEERQRGNFPDRFSGHQFPNYSSELNVNALLLGDSALYLCASSSTGWVYNEQFFGPGTRLTVL.

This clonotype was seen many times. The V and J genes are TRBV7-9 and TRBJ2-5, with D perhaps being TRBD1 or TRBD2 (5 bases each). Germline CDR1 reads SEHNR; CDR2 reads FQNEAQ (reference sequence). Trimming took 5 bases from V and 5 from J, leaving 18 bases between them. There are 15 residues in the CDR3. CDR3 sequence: CASSPQGPGTETQYF. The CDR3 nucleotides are TGTGCCAGCAGCCCTCAGGGTCCGGGAACGGAGACCCAGTACTTC.

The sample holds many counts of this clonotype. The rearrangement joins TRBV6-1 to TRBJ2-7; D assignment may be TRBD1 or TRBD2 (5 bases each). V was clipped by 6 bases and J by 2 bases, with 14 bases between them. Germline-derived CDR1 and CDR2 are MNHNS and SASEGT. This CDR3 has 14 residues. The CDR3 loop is CASSVGTDTYEQYF. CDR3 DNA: TGTGCCAGCAGCGTCGGGACCGACACCTACGAGCAGTACTTC.

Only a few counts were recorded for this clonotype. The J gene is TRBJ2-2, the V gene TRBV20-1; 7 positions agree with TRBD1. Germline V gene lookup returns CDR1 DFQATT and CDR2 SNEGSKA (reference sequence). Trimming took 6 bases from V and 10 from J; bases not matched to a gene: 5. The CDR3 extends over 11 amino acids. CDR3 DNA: TGCAGTGCCCGACAGGGTACGGAGCTGTTTTTT. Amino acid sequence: CSARQGTELFF.

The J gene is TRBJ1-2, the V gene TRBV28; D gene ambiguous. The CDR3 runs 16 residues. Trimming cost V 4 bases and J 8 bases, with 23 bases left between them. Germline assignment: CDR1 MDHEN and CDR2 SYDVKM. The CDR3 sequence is CASSYSDSTYIKGYTF. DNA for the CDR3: TGTGCCAGCAGTTACTCGGACTCCACCTATATTAAGGGCTACACCTTC.

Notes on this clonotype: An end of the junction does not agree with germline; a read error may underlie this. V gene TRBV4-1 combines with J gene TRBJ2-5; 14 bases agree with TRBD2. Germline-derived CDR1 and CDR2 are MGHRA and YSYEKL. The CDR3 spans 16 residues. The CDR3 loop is CASSPGLAGGQGTQYF. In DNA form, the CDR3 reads TGCGCCAGCAGCCCTGGACTAGCGGGAGGACAAGGGACCCAGTACTTC.

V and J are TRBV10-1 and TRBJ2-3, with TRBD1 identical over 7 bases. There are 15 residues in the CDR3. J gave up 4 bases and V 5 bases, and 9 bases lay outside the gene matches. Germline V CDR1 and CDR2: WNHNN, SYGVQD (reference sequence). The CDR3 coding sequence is TGCGCCAGCAGTCCGGGGCAGGGGGTAGCAGATACGCAGTATTTT. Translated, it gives CASSPGQGVADTQYF.

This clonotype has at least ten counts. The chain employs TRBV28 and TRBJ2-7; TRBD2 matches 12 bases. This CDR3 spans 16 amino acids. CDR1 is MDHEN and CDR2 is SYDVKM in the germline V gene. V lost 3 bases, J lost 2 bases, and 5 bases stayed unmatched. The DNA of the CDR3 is TGTGCCAGCAGTTTCAATAGACTAGCGGGAGCCTACGAGCAGTACTTC. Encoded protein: CASSFNRLAGAYEQYF.

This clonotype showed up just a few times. CDR3 region: CASSIGASGPYEQYF. In DNA, the CDR3 is TGTGCCAGTAGTATTGGGGCTAGCGGTCCCTACGAGCAGTACTTC. The chain recombines TRBV19 with TRBJ2-7; 7 bases line up with TRBD2. V dropped 3 bases and J dropped 2; count of bases not matched to a gene: 7. Germline CDR1 and CDR2: LNHDA and SQIVND (reference sequence). The CDR3 sequence is 15 residues long.